This is a list of T cell receptor beta chains from one sample in a study of T cell responses to AZD1222 COVID-19 vaccine. This table comes from immunoSEQ multiplex PCR, and its TCRdb copy is limited to in-frame clones, with some not included. The profile shows under 150,000 clones, 80% to 95% of them singletons. This specimen consisted of peripheral blood, obtained on day 0 of AZD1222 vaccination. These receptors were taken from an adult in good health. The CDR3 runs from the conserved cysteine through the conserved F or W. The D gene is left open where the match is weak. Size is stated for part of the rows, as once, few or many counts, or as a class when the clone is expanded.

DNA: TGTGCCAGCAGTCTCTCTCGGAAGGGGGCATATGGCTACACCTTC
CDR3: CASSLSRKGAYGYTF
size: NA
V: TRBV6-5
J: TRBJ1-2
D: TRBD1

DNA: TGTGCCAGCAGTTCGACAGGGCCCTACGAGCAGTACTTC
CDR3: CASSSTGPYEQYF
size: once
V: TRBV28
J: TRBJ2-7
D: TRBD1

DNA: TGTGCCAGCAGTACCGGTGGGGGGGCGTTCGAAGCTTTCTTT
CDR3: CASSTGGGAFEAFF
size: NA
V: TRBV28
J: TRBJ1-1
D: NA

DNA: TGTGCCAGCAGCTTCGATTGGGGGGAGCAGTACTTC
CDR3: CASSFDWGEQYF
size: NA
V: TRBV7-2
J: TRBJ2-7
D: NA

DNA: TGTGCCAGCAGCCCTCGGTTACTAGCGGGAAACCAAGAGACCCAGTACTTC
CDR3: CASSPRLLAGNQETQYF
size: once
V: TRBV14
J: TRBJ2-5
D: TRBD2

DNA: TGTGCTAGCAGCTTAGTGCCCACCCAAGAGACCCAGTACTTC
CDR3: CASSLVPTQETQYF
size: NA
V: TRBV7-7
J: TRBJ2-5
D: NA

DNA: TGTGCCAGCAGTCCTTTCGATGTACGGGGTGGCTACACCTTC
CDR3: CASSPFDVRGGYTF
size: NA
V: TRBV7-3
J: TRBJ1-2
D: NA

DNA: TGTGCCAGCAGTTACTCGGGGAGGGTTGGGGGAGAAAAACTGTTTTTT
CDR3: CASSYSGRVGGEKLFF
size: once
V: TRBV6-5
J: TRBJ1-4
D: NA

DNA: TGTGCCAGTAGTATAGAGGACACCGGGGAGCTGTTTTTT
CDR3: CASSIEDTGELFF
size: NA
V: TRBV19
J: TRBJ2-2
D: NA

DNA: TGTGCCAGCAGTCGGCGTGGGATCTACAATGAGCAGTTCTTC
CDR3: CASSRRGIYNEQFF
size: NA
V: TRBV27
J: TRBJ2-1
D: NA

DNA: TGCGCCAGCAGCTTGGACAGCCTAGCGGGAGCCGGGACCCAGTACTTC
CDR3: CASSLDSLAGAGTQYF
size: NA
V: TRBV5-1
J: TRBJ2-5
D: TRBD2

DNA: TGTGCCAGTAGTGGTCCAGCGGGAGTGTACGAGCAGTACTTC
CDR3: CASSGPAGVYEQYF
size: NA
V: TRBV19
J: TRBJ2-7
D: TRBD2

DNA: TGTGCCAGCAGCCAAAGGAACCGGGCTTTCTTT
CDR3: CASSQRNRAFF
size: NA
V: TRBV14
J: TRBJ1-1
D: NA

DNA: TGTGCCAGCAGCTCCCGCCAAGGGACAGGGCTAGACGAGCAGTACTTC
CDR3: CASSSRQGTGLDEQYF
size: NA
V: TRBV7-2
J: TRBJ2-7
D: TRBD1

DNA: TGCGCCAGCAGCCAAGAACGGTCCGGTCAGCCCCAGCATTTT
CDR3: CASSQERSGQPQHF
size: few
V: TRBV4-1
J: TRBJ1-5
D: NA

DNA: TGTGCCAGCAGCTCCCGGGACAATCAAGAGACCCAGTACTTC
CDR3: CASSSRDNQETQYF
size: NA
V: TRBV5-4
J: TRBJ2-5
D: NA

DNA: TGTGCCAGTAGCACGGGCCACAGCCCTAACTATGGCTACACCTTC
CDR3: CASSTGHSPNYGYTF
size: NA
V: TRBV19
J: TRBJ1-2
D: NA

DNA: TGTGCCAGCAGCCCCCGGGACGCCGGGACAAGGGATTCACCCCTCCACTTT
CDR3: CASSPRDAGTRDSPLHF
size: NA
V: TRBV7-6
J: TRBJ1-6
D: NA

DNA: TGTGCCAGCAGCTACGGGACTAGCGGGAGAGAGACCCAGTACTTC
CDR3: CASSYGTSGRETQYF
size: NA
V: TRBV7-9
J: TRBJ2-5
D: TRBD2

DNA: TGCGCCAGCAGCGGGACAGGGAACGGCTACACCTTC
CDR3: CASSGTGNGYTF
size: NA
V: TRBV5-1
J: TRBJ1-2
D: TRBD1

DNA: TGTGCCAGCAGCTCGGACCCCAGGGGCAATGAGCAGTTCTTC
CDR3: CASSSDPRGNEQFF
size: NA
V: TRBV7-9
J: TRBJ2-1
D: NA

DNA: TGTGCCAGCAGCTTACGCGGGACAGCCTACAATGAGCAGTTCTTC
CDR3: CASSLRGTAYNEQFF
size: NA
V: TRBV13
J: TRBJ2-1
D: NA

DNA: TGCGCCAGCAGTGAGGATACGCAGTATTTT
CDR3: CASSEDTQYF
size: few
V: TRBV10-1
J: TRBJ2-3
D: NA

DNA: TGTGCCAGTAGTAGGGACAAGGTACAGCCCCAGCATTTT
CDR3: CASSRDKVQPQHF
size: NA
V: TRBV19
J: TRBJ1-5
D: NA

DNA: TGTGCCAGCAGTTTAGACCGGGACGGGCTTGGGTACGAGCAGTACTTC
CDR3: CASSLDRDGLGYEQYF
size: NA
V: TRBV28
J: TRBJ2-7
D: NA

DNA: TGTGCCAGCAGTTACACAGACGGACACTATGGCTACACCTTC
CDR3: CASSYTDGHYGYTF
size: once
V: TRBV6-5
J: TRBJ1-2
D: NA

DNA: TGTGCCAGCAGCCCACAGGGGGCGCGGGGCACTGAAGCTTTCTTT
CDR3: CASSPQGARGTEAFF
size: NA
V: TRBV7-2
J: TRBJ1-1
D: TRBD1

DNA: TGTGCCAGTAGTATAGAACCGACAGTAAACACTGAAGCTTTCTTT
CDR3: CASSIEPTVNTEAFF
size: NA
V: TRBV19
J: TRBJ1-1
D: NA

DNA: TGTGCCAGCAGCTTAGCGGTGGCAGGGTTCAATGAGCAGTTCTTC
CDR3: CASSLAVAGFNEQFF
size: NA
V: TRBV7-7
J: TRBJ2-1
D: NA

DNA: TGCAGTGCTAGTCCCCCGGTGAACCTTAACTATGGCTACACCTTC
CDR3: CSASPPVNLNYGYTF
size: NA
V: TRBV20-1
J: TRBJ1-2
D: NA

DNA: TGTGCCACCAACGGGAGGACCGGGGAGCTGTTTTTT
CDR3: CATNGRTGELFF
size: NA
V: TRBV15
J: TRBJ2-2
D: TRBD2

DNA: TGTGCCAGCGGGAATCAGGGATCCCGGACTGAAGCTTTCTTT
CDR3: CASGNQGSRTEAFF
size: NA
V: TRBV28
J: TRBJ1-1
D: NA

DNA: TGCGCCAGCAGCCAAGACCTCCTTTACCTGGGGACTGAGGCTAAGGAGACCCAGTACTTC
CDR3: CASSQDLLYLGTEAKETQYF
size: NA
V: TRBV4-1
J: TRBJ2-5
D: NA

DNA: TGTGCCAGCAGCACCGCAGGGGGCGGTCAGGGGACCCAGTACTTC
CDR3: CASSTAGGGQGTQYF
size: NA
V: TRBV7-9
J: TRBJ2-5
D: TRBD1

DNA: TGTGCCAGCAGCTCCTTCCCGACAGGTGGTAACGAGCAGTACTTC
CDR3: CASSSFPTGGNEQYF
size: NA
V: TRBV5-6
J: TRBJ2-7
D: NA

DNA: TGTGCCAGCAGCTTATGGCTAGCGGGAGGAATCACTACCGGGGAGCTGTTTTTT
CDR3: CASSLWLAGGITTGELFF
size: NA
V: TRBV7-6
J: TRBJ2-2
D: TRBD2

DNA: TGTGCCAGCAGAGCCGACAGGGGGTCCACTGAAGCTTTCTTT
CDR3: CASRADRGSTEAFF
size: once
V: TRBV2
J: TRBJ1-1
D: TRBD1

DNA: TGCGCCAGCATCGGGCAGGATTATGAAAAACTGTTTTTT
CDR3: CASIGQDYEKLFF
size: NA
V: TRBV10-1
J: TRBJ1-4
D: NA

DNA: TGTGCCAGCAGTGCCCTCCCCACAGGGGGCAGCACCGGGGAGCTGTTTTTT
CDR3: CASSALPTGGSTGELFF
size: once
V: TRBV25-1
J: TRBJ2-2
D: TRBD1

DNA: TGTGCCAGCAGCCCAGGGACAGGGAACACTGAAGCTTTCTTT
CDR3: CASSPGTGNTEAFF
size: NA
V: TRBV5-6
J: TRBJ1-1
D: TRBD1